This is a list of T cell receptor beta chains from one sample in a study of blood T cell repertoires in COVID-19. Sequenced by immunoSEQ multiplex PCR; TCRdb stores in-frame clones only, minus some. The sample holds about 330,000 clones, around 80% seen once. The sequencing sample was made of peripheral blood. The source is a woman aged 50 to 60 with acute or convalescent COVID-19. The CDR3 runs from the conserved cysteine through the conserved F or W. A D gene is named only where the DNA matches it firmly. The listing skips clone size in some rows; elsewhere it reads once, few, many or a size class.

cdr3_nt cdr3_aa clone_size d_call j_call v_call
TGTGCCAGCAGTCTCGGAGATTCACCCCTCCACTTT CASSLGDSPLHF - - TRBJ1-6 TRBV6-5
TGCGCCAGCAGCTTGGAGGGGACTATGAACACTGAAGCTTTCTTT CASSLEGTMNTEAFF once - TRBJ1-1 TRBV5-1
TGTGCTAGTGGGGTGGGGAGCGGGGACTCCTACAATGAGCAGTTCTTC CASGVGSGDSYNEQFF once TRBD2 TRBJ2-1 TRBV12-5
TGTGCCAGTAGTCGAACACAGGGGTTGGTAAATCAGCCCCAGCATTTT CASSRTQGLVNQPQHF - TRBD1 TRBJ1-5 TRBV19
TGTGCCAGCTCAACCGACAGCGAGAATCAGCCCCAGCATTTT CASSTDSENQPQHF - - TRBJ1-5 TRBV18
TGCGCCAGCAGACACCGGGACAGGGAGGGAGAGCAGTACTTC CASRHRDREGEQYF - TRBD1 TRBJ2-7 TRBV5-1
TGTGCCAGCAGCTCGAGGCAGGGAATCCACACTGAAGCTTTCTTT CASSSRQGIHTEAFF - - TRBJ1-1 TRBV5-4
TGTGCCAGCGGGGAGGAGAAAGGGGACACTGAAGCTTTCTTT CASGEEKGDTEAFF - - TRBJ1-1 TRBV27
TGTGCCATCAGTGGGAAAGCGGGGTTCACCTACGAGCAGTACTTC CAISGKAGFTYEQYF few TRBD2 TRBJ2-7 TRBV10-3
TGTGCCAGCTTGTGGGGTAGGGGCACCGGGGAGCTGTTTTTT CASLWGRGTGELFF - - TRBJ2-2 TRBV19
TGTGCCATCAGGACCGGGACAGGGGTGGACGAGCAGTACTTC CAIRTGTGVDEQYF - TRBD1 TRBJ2-7 TRBV10-3
TGTGCCAGCAGTGAAGGGGGAGGCAACACTGAAGCTTTCTTT CASSEGGGNTEAFF - - TRBJ1-1 TRBV6-1
TGCGCCAGCAGCCCAAAAGGGACAGGGACGAACACCGGGGAGCTGTTTTTT CASSPKGTGTNTGELFF - TRBD1 TRBJ2-2 TRBV5-1
TGTGCCAGCAGCCCCGGGACAGGGAAAAGTTCGCATGGCTACACCTTC CASSPGTGKSSHGYTF - TRBD1 TRBJ1-2 TRBV6-2/TRBV6-3
TGTGCCAGCAGCTTACAAGGGGACACCGGGGAGCTGTTTTTT CASSLQGDTGELFF - - TRBJ2-2 TRBV7-9
TGCGCCAGCAGCCTCGGACAGGGGGTATACTATGGCTACACCTTC CASSLGQGVYYGYTF - TRBD1 TRBJ1-2 TRBV5-1
TGTGCCAGCAGTCTGGGCAGGGGCACTGAATCTTTCTTT CASSLGRGTESFF - - TRBJ1-1 TRBV3-1/TRBV3-2
TGTGCCAGCAGTGAAAGACAGAGGGGCTACACCTTC CASSERQRGYTF - - TRBJ1-2 TRBV2
TGTGCCATCAAAGCTAGCGGGGGGGTGTCAGATACGCAGTATTTT CAIKASGGVSDTQYF - TRBD2 TRBJ2-3 TRBV2
TGTGCCAGCAGCCCTGTTGGCAATCAGCCCCAGCATTTT CASSPVGNQPQHF - - TRBJ1-5 TRBV28
TGTGCCAGCAGCATAACAGGCTGGACTGAAGCTTTCTTT CASSITGWTEAFF - - TRBJ1-1 TRBV11-3
TGTGCCAGCAGGTATCGTACAGGGAGTACGGGAACCACTGAAGCTTTCTTT CASRYRTGSTGTTEAFF - - TRBJ1-1 TRBV5-4
TGTGCCAGCAGCCCCGGGACAGAAGCGACCCAGTACTTC CASSPGTEATQYF - - TRBJ2-5 TRBV21-1
TGTGCCAGCAGCTTAGTAGGTGGGGCCGGGAGTCAGCCCCAGCATTTT CASSLVGGAGSQPQHF - - TRBJ1-5 TRBV7-2